The 18 T cell receptor beta chains below all came from one sample that was sequenced in a study of cytomegalovirus exposure and HLA in healthy donors. Method: immunoSEQ multiplex PCR; TCRdb's copy keeps in-frame clones and lacks some. The profile covers 150,000 to 180,000 clones, with 86% appearing a single time and more than 20% taken by the ten largest. The sequenced sample consisted of PBMCs. The source of these receptors is a man between 18 and 29 years old in good health and CMV-seropositive.

At least ten counts were recorded for this clone. Here the CDR3 DNA reads TGCGCCAGCAGCTCTGGTGACAGCTACAATCAGCCCCAGCATTTT. Amino acid sequence: CASSSGDSYNQPQHF. This chain joins TRBV5-1 and TRBJ1-5; TRBD1 is a possible D gene (5 bases). The length of the CDR3 is 15 residues. V dropped 3 bases and J dropped 3 bases, with 13 bases sitting between them. The germline gives CDR1 SGHRS, CDR2 YFSETQ.

The rearrangement joins TRBV27 to TRBJ1-5, with TRBD1 matching 7 bases. With V trimmed by 9 bases and J by 2 bases, 7 bases remained unmatched. The CDR3 contains 14 residues. The V gene's germline CDR1 is MNHEY and CDR2 SMNVEV (reference sequence). This CDR3 reads CASHRGEGNQPQHF. The DNA for the CDR3 is TGTGCCAGTCACAGGGGAGAGGGCAATCAGCCCCAGCATTTT.

This clone came up a few times. The chain recombines TRBV18 with TRBJ1-5, with 11 bases fitting TRBD1. The CDR3 is made up of 16 amino acids. The V gene end was trimmed by 3 bases and the J gene end by 6 bases; junction bases not matched to a gene: 7. The germline V gene encodes CDR1 KGHSH and CDR2 LQKENI. CDR3 in DNA: TGTGCCAGCTCACCTCCGGGGACAGGGGGAGGTCAGCCCCAGCATTTT. Its translation: CASSPPGTGGGQPQHF.

This chain uses TRBV18 with TRBJ2-7, with 9 bases aligning to TRBD2. CDR1 KGHSH and CDR2 LQKENI come from the germline V gene. This CDR3 is built from 15 residues. V lost 2 bases and J lost 3; bases outside the gene matches: 5. The CDR3 here is CASSPASGGYYEQYF. The CDR3 nucleotides read TGTGCCAGCTCACCAGCCAGCGGGGGGTACTACGAGCAGTACTTC.

The chain couples TRBV19 to TRBJ1-1; D unresolved. Trimming removed 4 bases at V and 2 bases at J, with 11 bases between. CDR1 LNHDA and CDR2 SQIVND come from the germline V gene (reference sequence). The CDR3 covers 14 residues. CDR3 DNA: TGTGCCAGTAGTAGATATGATAGAAACACTGAAGCTTTCTTT. Protein: CASSRYDRNTEAFF.

The chain is built from TRBV5-8 and TRBJ1-3; TRBD1 is a possible D gene (6 bases). There are 15 residues in the CDR3. With 7 bases removed from V and 3 bases from J, the gap between germline ends came to 17 bases. The germline V gene has CDR1 SGHTS and CDR2 YDEGEE. CDR3 sequence reads: CASYLEQGIGNTIYF. CDR3 coding DNA: TGTGCCAGCTACCTCGAACAGGGAATTGGAAACACCATATATTTT.

The chain couples TRBV7-2 to TRBJ2-2; D is possibly TRBD2 (7 bases). V was pared by 2 bases and J by 4 bases, with 11 bases between. The CDR3 runs 15 residues. Germline CDR1 and CDR2: SGHTA and FQGNSA. The DNA for the CDR3 is TGTGCCAGCAGCTTAAGTAGGGGGGGCACCGGGGAGCTGTTTTTT. This sequence encodes CASSLSRGGTGELFF.

This clone was detected only once. The V gene is TRBV7-9, the J gene TRBJ2-7; D may be TRBD1 (6 bases). The length of the CDR3 is 15 residues. The V gene's germline CDR1 is SEHNR and CDR2 FQNEAQ (reference sequence). Trimming took off 5 bases at V and 1 base at J, with 15 bases between the two ends. In DNA, the CDR3 is TGTGCCAGCAGCATAGAGGTTACAGGGTCCTACGAGCAGTACTTC. Its translation: CASSIEVTGSYEQYF.

The rearrangement links TRBV6-6 to TRBJ1-1; D remains unclear. V was trimmed by 6 bases and J by 1 base, leaving 18 bases between them. CDR1 and CDR2 (germline): MNHNY, SVGAGI (reference sequence). The CDR3 contains 16 residues. This chain's CDR3 is CASSLARGGANTEAFF. CDR3 DNA: TGTGCCAGCAGCCTGGCGAGAGGAGGTGCGAACACTGAAGCTTTCTTT.

The chain employs TRBV4-3 and TRBJ2-2; 9 bases are a match to TRBD1. Germline CDR1 and CDR2: LGHNA and YSLEER. There are 16 residues in the CDR3. V was clipped by 3 bases and J by 6 bases; unmatched bases: 8. CDR3 coding DNA: TGCGCCAGCAGCCATACCGGGACAGGGAGGGCCGGGGAGCTGTTTTTT. The encoded protein is CASSHTGTGRAGELFF.

V and J are TRBV9 and TRBJ2-1, with 15 bases aligning to TRBD2. V dropped 4 bases and J dropped 1; count of bases not matched to a gene: 6. The CDR3 sequence is 18 residues long. Per the germline V gene, CDR1 is SGDLS and CDR2 is YYNGEE. The CDR3 here is CASSLGLAGGRSYNEQFF. For the CDR3, the DNA is TGTGCCAGCAGCTTAGGACTAGCGGGAGGGAGATCCTACAATGAGCAGTTCTTC.

The chain uses TRBV6-1 and TRBJ2-5, with TRBD1 matching 7 bases. The CDR3 is 16 amino acids. Trimming took 1 base from V and 2 from J; bases not matched to a gene: 7. CDR1 is MNHNS, CDR2 SASEGT, per germline. CDR3 in amino acids: CASSEGLGTAQETQYF. The CDR3 DNA is TGTGCCAGCAGTGAAGGCTTGGGGACAGCTCAAGAGACCCAGTACTTC.

The chain couples TRBV7-8 to TRBJ2-7; TRBD2 agrees at 10 bases. V lost 0 bases to trimming and J lost 3 bases; unmatched junction nucleotides: 2. This CDR3 region has 15 residues. Germline assignment: CDR1 SGHVS and CDR2 FQNEAQ. CDR3 region: CASSLALAGDYEQYF. CDR3 coding DNA: TGTGCCAGCAGCTTAGCCCTAGCGGGGGACTACGAGCAGTACTTC.

This chain joins TRBV5-1 and TRBJ2-2, with D perhaps TRBD1 (5 bases). Germline V gene data show CDR1 as SGHRS and CDR2 as YFSETQ. The germline V and J ends were trimmed by 2 bases and 0 bases, with 11 bases remaining between them. The CDR3 runs 16 residues. The CDR3 here is CASSLGVNANTGELFF. The CDR3 bases are TGCGCCAGCAGCTTAGGGGTTAACGCGAACACCGGGGAGCTGTTTTTT.

A single count supports this clone. This chain links TRBV7-8 with TRBJ2-5; 9 bases fit TRBD1. J gave up 4 bases and V 5 bases, and 11 bases lay outside the gene matches. This CDR3 is built from 16 residues. Germline V gene lookup returns CDR1 SGHVS and CDR2 FQNEAQ. The CDR3 loop is CASSSRTGGELETQYF. In nucleotides, the CDR3 is TGTGCCAGCAGCAGCAGAACAGGGGGCGAATTAGAGACCCAGTACTTC.

The rearrangement joins TRBV4-1 to TRBJ2-7, with 13 bases identical to TRBD2. The CDR3 spans 15 residues. The germline CDR1 and CDR2 sequences are MGHRA and YSYEKL. With V trimmed by 3 bases and J by 6 bases, 5 bases remained unmatched. The CDR3: CASSHMTSGRFEQYF. The CDR3 DNA is TGCGCCAGCAGCCACATGACTAGCGGGAGGTTCGAGCAGTACTTC.

This clone came up once. The rearrangement uses TRBV4-3 and TRBJ1-1; possibly TRBD1 for D (5 bases). CDR1 and CDR2 (germline): LGHNA, YSLEER. The CDR3 runs to 16 residues. Between the trimmed V and J ends, which lost 0 bases and 4 bases, there was a span of 15 bases. The CDR3 DNA sequence: TGCGCCAGCAGCCAAGATACGGGGGGACCCCTCACTGAAGCTTTCTTT. This gives the protein CASSQDTGGPLTEAFF.

This chain uses TRBV11-2 with TRBJ2-1; the match to TRBD1 covers 7 bases. With 4 bases clipped from V and 8 bases from J, the junction kept 11 bases outside the gene matches. Germline V lookup: CDR1 SGHAT, CDR2 FQNNGV. The CDR3 consists of 15 residues. CDR3 in amino acids: CASSSSTGVADEQFF. The CDR3 nucleotides are TGTGCCAGCAGCTCTAGTACAGGGGTTGCAGATGAGCAGTTCTTC.